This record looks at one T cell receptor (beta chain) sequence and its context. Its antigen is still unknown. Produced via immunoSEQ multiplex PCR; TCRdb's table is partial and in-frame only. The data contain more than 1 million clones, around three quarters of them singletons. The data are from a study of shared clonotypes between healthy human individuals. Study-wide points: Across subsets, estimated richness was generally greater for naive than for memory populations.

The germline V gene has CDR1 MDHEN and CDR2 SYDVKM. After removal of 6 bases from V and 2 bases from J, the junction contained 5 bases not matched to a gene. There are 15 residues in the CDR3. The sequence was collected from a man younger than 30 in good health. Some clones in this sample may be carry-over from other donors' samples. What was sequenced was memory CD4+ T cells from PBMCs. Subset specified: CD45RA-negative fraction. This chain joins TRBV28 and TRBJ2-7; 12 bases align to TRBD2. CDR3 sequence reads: CASRTLAGGAYEQYF. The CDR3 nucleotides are TGTGCCAGCAGAACACTAGCGGGAGGAGCCTACGAGCAGTACTTC. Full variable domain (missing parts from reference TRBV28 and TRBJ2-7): DVKVTQSSRYLVKRTGEKVFLECVQDMDHENMFWYRQDPGLGLRLIYFSYDVKMKEKGDIPEGYSVSREKKERFSLILESASTNQTSMYLCASRTLAGGAYEQYFGPGTRLTVT.